The rows below give T cell receptor beta chains drawn from one sample of a study of blood T cell repertoires in COVID-19. Method: immunoSEQ multiplex PCR; TCRdb's copy keeps in-frame clones and lacks some. The data contain under 300,000 clones, roughly 91% of them singletons. The specimen sequenced was PBMCs or T cells enriched from blood (not recorded which). The receptors shown here come from a woman aged 55-70 years in a cohort exposed to, infected with or recovered from COVID-19 (not recorded which). CDR3s include the opening cysteine and the closing phenylalanine or tryptophan. D genes are given only for firm matches. Part of the rows lack a size; the others show once, few, many or a class for expanded clones.

D: TRBD1
J: TRBJ2-7
size: NA
V: TRBV3-1/TRBV3-2
CDR3: CASSQERGTGRISQYF
DNA: TGTGCCAGCAGCCAAGAAAGGGGGACAGGGAGGATCTCGCAGTACTTC

D: NA
J: TRBJ1-5
size: NA
V: TRBV6-5
CDR3: CASSSDSYQPQHF
DNA: TGTGCCAGCAGTTCGGACAGTTATCAGCCCCAGCATTTT

D: NA
J: TRBJ2-7
size: NA
V: TRBV6-5
CDR3: CASSRVRDYEQYF
DNA: TGTGCCAGCAGTAGGGTCCGGGACTACGAGCAGTACTTC

D: NA
J: TRBJ2-7
size: NA
V: TRBV10-2
CDR3: CASGRTVYEQYF
DNA: TGCGCCAGCGGCCGTACAGTCTACGAGCAGTACTTC

D: TRBD2
J: TRBJ2-4
size: NA
V: TRBV28
CDR3: CASSLDLAGSKNIQYF
DNA: TGTGCCAGCAGTCTCGACTTAGCGGGATCCAAAAACATTCAGTACTTC

D: NA
J: TRBJ2-1
size: few
V: TRBV21-1
CDR3: CASSKEGGNNEQFF
DNA: TGTGCCAGCAGCAAAGAGGGGGGGAACAATGAGCAGTTCTTC

D: TRBD1
J: TRBJ1-4
size: NA
V: TRBV28
CDR3: CASSPLRGQRLLATNEKLFF
DNA: TGTGCCAGCAGTCCACTACGGGGACAGCGCCTACTTGCAACTAATGAAAAACTGTTTTTT

D: NA
J: TRBJ1-6
size: NA
V: TRBV4-1
CDR3: CASSQDSNSPLHF
DNA: TGCGCCAGCAGCCAAGACAGTAATTCACCCCTCCACTTT

D: TRBD1
J: TRBJ1-4
size: NA
V: TRBV5-5
CDR3: CASSRETGLDEKLFF
DNA: TGTGCCAGCAGCCGGGAGACAGGGTTAGATGAAAAACTGTTTTTT

D: TRBD2
J: TRBJ2-1
size: NA
V: TRBV24-1
CDR3: CATSDEREYNEQFF
DNA: TGTGCCACCAGTGACGAGCGGGAATACAATGAGCAGTTCTTC

D: TRBD1
J: TRBJ1-5
size: NA
V: TRBV30
CDR3: CAWSADRGSQPQHF
DNA: TGTGCCTGGAGTGCCGACAGGGGCAGTCAGCCCCAGCATTTT

D: TRBD1
J: TRBJ2-2
size: NA
V: TRBV19
CDR3: CASLLGTGVSGELFF
DNA: TGTGCCAGTTTGCTCGGGACAGGGGTATCCGGGGAGCTGTTTTTT

D: TRBD1
J: TRBJ2-7
size: NA
V: TRBV11-3
CDR3: CASSQGQDVDEQYF
DNA: TGTGCCAGCAGTCAGGGACAGGATGTCGACGAGCAGTACTTC

D: TRBD2
J: TRBJ2-7
size: NA
V: TRBV11-2
CDR3: CASSFEVAGTYEQYF
DNA: TGTGCCAGCAGCTTTGAGGTAGCGGGAACCTACGAGCAGTACTTC

D: TRBD2
J: TRBJ2-1
size: NA
V: TRBV14
CDR3: CASSRRLAGGAYNEQFF
DNA: TGTGCCAGCAGCCGAAGACTAGCGGGAGGTGCCTACAATGAGCAGTTCTTC

D: TRBD2
J: TRBJ2-1
size: NA
V: TRBV19
CDR3: CASSIATTSRSSYNEQFF
DNA: TGTGCCAGTAGTATAGCCACGACTAGCCGGAGCTCCTACAATGAGCAGTTCTTC

D: NA
J: TRBJ1-6
size: NA
V: TRBV19
CDR3: CASSIEAYSYNSPLHF
DNA: TGTGCCAGTAGTATAGAAGCCTACTCCTATAATTCACCCCTCCACTTT

D: NA
J: TRBJ2-1
size: NA
V: TRBV5-5
CDR3: CASSLAELEPYNEQFF
DNA: TGTGCCAGCAGCTTGGCCGAACTAGAGCCCTACAATGAGCAGTTCTTC

D: NA
J: TRBJ1-2
size: NA
V: TRBV28
CDR3: CASSNRDNYGYTF
DNA: TGTGCCAGCAGTAACAGGGATAACTATGGCTACACCTTC

D: TRBD1
J: TRBJ1-1
size: NA
V: TRBV9
CDR3: CASSVETGERFNTEAFF
DNA: TGTGCCAGCAGCGTTGAGACAGGGGAACGATTTAACACTGAAGCTTTCTTT

D: TRBD1
J: TRBJ2-7
size: NA
V: TRBV15
CDR3: CATSRDRDSSYEQYF
DNA: TGTGCCACCAGCAGAGATCGGGACAGCTCCTACGAGCAGTACTTC